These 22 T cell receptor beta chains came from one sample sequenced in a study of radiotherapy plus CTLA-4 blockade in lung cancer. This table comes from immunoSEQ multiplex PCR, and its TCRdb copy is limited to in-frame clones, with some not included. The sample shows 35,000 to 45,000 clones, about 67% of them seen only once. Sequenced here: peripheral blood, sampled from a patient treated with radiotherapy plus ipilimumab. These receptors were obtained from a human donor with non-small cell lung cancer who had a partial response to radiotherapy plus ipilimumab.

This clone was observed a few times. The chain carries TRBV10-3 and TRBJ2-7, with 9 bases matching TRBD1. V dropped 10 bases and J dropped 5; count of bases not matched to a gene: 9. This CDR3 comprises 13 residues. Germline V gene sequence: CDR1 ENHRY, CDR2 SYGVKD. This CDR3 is CATSGQGIDEQYF. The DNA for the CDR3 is TGTGCCACAAGTGGACAGGGGATCGACGAGCAGTACTTC.

As DNA, the CDR3 is TGCGCCAGCAGCTTGAGCCGAAATGAGCAGTTCTTC. Protein product: CASSLSRNEQFF. The V gene is TRBV5-1, the J gene TRBJ2-1; D is unresolved. This CDR3 is 12 amino acids long. The V gene's germline CDR1 is SGHRS and CDR2 YFSETQ. Trimming cost V 1 base and J 7 bases, with 6 bases left between them.

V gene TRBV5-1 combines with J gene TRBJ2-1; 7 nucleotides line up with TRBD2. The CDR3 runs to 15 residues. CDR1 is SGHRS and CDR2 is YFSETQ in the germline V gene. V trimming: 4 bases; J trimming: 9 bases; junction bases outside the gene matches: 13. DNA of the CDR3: TGCGCCAGCAGCCTGACCCTGGGAGGGCCCCGTGAGCAGTTCTTC. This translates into CASSLTLGGPREQFF.

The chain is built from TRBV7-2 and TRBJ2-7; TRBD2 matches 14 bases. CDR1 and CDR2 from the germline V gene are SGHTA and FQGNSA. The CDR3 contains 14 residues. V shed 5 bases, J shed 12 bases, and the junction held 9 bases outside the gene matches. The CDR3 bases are TGTGCCAGCAGCCCTGGACTAGCGGGAGGCCCGAGGTACTTC. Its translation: CASSPGLAGGPRYF.

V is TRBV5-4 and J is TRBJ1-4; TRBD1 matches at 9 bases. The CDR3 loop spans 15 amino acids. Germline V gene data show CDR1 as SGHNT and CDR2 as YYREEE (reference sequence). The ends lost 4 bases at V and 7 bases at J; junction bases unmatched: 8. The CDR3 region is CASSPDRGVSEKLFF. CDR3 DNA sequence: TGTGCCAGCAGCCCTGACAGGGGGGTTAGTGAAAAACTGTTTTTT.

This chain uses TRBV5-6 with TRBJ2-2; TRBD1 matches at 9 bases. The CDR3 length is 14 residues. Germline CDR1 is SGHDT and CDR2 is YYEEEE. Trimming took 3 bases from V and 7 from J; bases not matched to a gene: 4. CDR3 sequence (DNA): TGTGCCAGCAGCTGGACAGGGGAGGACGGGGAGCTGTTTTTT. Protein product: CASSWTGEDGELFF.

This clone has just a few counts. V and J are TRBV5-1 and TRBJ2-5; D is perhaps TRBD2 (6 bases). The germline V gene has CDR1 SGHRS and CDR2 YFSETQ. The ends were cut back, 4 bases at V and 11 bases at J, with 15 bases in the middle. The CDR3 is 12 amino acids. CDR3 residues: CASSPGWGEQYF. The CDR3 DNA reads TGCGCCAGCAGCCCAGGGTGGGGGGAGCAGTACTTC.

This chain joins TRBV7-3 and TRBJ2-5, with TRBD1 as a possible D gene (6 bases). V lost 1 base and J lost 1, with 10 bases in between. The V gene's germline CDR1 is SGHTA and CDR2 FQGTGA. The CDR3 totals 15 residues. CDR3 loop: CASSLRTASQETQYF. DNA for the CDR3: TGTGCCAGCAGCTTAAGGACAGCCTCCCAAGAGACCCAGTACTTC.

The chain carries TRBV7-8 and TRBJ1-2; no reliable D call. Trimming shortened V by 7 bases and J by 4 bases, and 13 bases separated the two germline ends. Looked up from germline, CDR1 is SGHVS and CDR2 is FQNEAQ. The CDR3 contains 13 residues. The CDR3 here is CASTTGYAYGYTF. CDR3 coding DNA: TGTGCCAGCACGACGGGGTATGCCTATGGCTACACCTTC.

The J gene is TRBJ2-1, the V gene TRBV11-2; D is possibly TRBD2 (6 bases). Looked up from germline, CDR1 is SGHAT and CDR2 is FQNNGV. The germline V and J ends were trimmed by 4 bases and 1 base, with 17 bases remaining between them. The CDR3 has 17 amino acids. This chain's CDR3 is CASSSSGTSSSYNEQFF. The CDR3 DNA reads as TGTGCCAGCAGCTCATCCGGGACTTCCAGTTCCTACAATGAGCAGTTCTTC.

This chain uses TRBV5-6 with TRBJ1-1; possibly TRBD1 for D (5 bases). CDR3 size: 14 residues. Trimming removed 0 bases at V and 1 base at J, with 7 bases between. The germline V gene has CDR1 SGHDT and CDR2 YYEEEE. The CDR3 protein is CASSLGQPNTEAFF. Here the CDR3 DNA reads TGTGCCAGCAGCTTGGGACAGCCGAACACTGAAGCTTTCTTT.

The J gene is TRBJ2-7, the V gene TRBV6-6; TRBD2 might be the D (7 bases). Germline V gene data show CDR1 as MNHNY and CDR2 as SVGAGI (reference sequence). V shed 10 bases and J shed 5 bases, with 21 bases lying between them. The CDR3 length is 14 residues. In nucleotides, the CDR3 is TGTGCCATACGGTCGAGGGGGGGTCCCAACGAGCAGTACTTC. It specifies CAIRSRGGPNEQYF.

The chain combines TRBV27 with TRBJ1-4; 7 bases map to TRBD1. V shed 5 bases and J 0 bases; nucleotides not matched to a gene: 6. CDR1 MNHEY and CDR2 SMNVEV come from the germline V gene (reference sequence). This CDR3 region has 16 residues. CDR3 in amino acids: CASSPDRWATNEKLFF. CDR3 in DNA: TGTGCCAGCAGTCCGGACAGGTGGGCAACTAATGAAAAACTGTTTTTT.

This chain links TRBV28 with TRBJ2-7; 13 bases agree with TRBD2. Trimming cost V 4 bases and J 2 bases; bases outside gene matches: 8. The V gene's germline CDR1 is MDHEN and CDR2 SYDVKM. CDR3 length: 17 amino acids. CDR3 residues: CASSSHETSGGTYEQYF. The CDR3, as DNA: TGTGCCAGCAGTTCCCACGAGACTAGCGGGGGGACCTACGAGCAGTACTTC.

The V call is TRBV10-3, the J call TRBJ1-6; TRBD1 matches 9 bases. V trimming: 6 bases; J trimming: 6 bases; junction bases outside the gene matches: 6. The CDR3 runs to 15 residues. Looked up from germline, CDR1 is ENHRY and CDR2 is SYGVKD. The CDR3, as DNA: TGTGCCATCAGACCGGGACAGGGCCTTAATTCACCCCTCCACTTT. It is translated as CAIRPGQGLNSPLHF.

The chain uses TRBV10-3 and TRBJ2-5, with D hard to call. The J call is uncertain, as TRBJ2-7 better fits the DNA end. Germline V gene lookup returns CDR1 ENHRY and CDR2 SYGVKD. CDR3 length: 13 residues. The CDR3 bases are TGTGCCATCAGTGAAAGTAGCACCTACGAGCAGTACTTC. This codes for CAISESSTYEQYF.

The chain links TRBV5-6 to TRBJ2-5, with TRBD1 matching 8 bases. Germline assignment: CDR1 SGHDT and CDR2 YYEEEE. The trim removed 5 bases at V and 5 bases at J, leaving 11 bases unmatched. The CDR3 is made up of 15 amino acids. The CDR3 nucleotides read TGTGCCAGCAGAGATCGACAGGGGAAGTCGGAGACCCAGTACTTC. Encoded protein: CASRDRQGKSETQYF.

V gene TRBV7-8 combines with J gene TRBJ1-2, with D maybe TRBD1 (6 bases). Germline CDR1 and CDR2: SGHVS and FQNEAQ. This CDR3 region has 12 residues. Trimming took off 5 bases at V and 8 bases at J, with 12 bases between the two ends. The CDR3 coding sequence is TGTGCCAGCAGCCCCAGGACAGACGGCTACACCTTC. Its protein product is CASSPRTDGYTF.

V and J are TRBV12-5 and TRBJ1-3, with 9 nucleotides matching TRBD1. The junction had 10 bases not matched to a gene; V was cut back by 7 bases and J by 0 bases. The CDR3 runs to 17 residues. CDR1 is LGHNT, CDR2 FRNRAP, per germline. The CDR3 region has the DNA TGTGCTAGTGCCGCGGGACAGGGAACGGGCTCTGGAAACACCATATATTTT. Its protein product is CASAAGQGTGSGNTIYF. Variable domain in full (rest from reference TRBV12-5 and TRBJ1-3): DARVTQTPRHKVTEMGQEVTMRCQPILGHNTVFWYRQTMMQGLELLAYFRNRAPLDDSGMPKDRFSAEMPDATLATLKIQPSEPRDSAVYFCASAAGQGTGSGNTIYFGEGSWLTVV.

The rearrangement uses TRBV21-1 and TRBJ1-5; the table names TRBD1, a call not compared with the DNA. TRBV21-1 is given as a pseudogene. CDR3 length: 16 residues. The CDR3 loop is CASSPENRVLNQPQHF. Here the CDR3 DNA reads TGTGCCAGCAGCCCCGAGAACAGGGTCCTCAATCAGCCCCAGCATTTT.

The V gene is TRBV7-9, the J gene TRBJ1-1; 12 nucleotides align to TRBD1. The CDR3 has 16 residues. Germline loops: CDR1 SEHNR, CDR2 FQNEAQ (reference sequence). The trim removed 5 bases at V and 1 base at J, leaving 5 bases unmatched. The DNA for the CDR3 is TGTGCCAGCAGCCCGGGACAGGGGGCAAGGAACACTGAAGCTTTCTTT. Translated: CASSPGQGARNTEAFF.

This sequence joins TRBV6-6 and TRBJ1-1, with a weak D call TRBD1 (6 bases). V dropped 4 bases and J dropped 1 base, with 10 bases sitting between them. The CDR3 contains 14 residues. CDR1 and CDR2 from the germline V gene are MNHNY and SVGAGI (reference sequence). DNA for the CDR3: TGTGCCAGCAGTTGGGGGGGCGCGAACACTGAAGCTTTCTTT. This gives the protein CASSWGGANTEAFF.